This TCR beta chain was identified in a study of CD8 T cells in ankylosing spondylitis. The study, taken as a whole, reports: Made up of under 10 highly homologous variants, a TCR beta motif appeared characteristic of ankylosing spondylitis blood. Previously reported in reactive arthritis synovial fluid and blood were some of the motif variants. The disease-linked clones had a CD8+ phenotype and low blood frequencies.

Quantitative 5'-RACE with molecular barcodes produced the TCR beta libraries. One entry per CDR3 protein, called by TCRdb with MiXCR from the 5' RACE reads. This table has around 490,000 distinct CDR3 sequences, approximately 5% appearing once. This clonotype came up many times. Its antigen is unidentified. The CDR3 is 13 residues long. Trimming shortened V by 4 bases and J by 8 bases, and 12 bases separated the two germline ends. CDR1 is DFQATT, CDR2 SNEGSKA, per germline (reference sequence). The sequenced material came from blood, either unsorted or a sorted T cell fraction (not recorded which). This chain joins TRBV20-1 and TRBJ1-6; a possible D gene is TRBD1 (6 bases). This receptor was identified in a male donor with ankylosing spondylitis. As DNA, the CDR3 is TGCAGTGCTATCTTGTCAGGGGATTCACCCCTCCACTTT. This encodes CSAILSGDSPLHF.